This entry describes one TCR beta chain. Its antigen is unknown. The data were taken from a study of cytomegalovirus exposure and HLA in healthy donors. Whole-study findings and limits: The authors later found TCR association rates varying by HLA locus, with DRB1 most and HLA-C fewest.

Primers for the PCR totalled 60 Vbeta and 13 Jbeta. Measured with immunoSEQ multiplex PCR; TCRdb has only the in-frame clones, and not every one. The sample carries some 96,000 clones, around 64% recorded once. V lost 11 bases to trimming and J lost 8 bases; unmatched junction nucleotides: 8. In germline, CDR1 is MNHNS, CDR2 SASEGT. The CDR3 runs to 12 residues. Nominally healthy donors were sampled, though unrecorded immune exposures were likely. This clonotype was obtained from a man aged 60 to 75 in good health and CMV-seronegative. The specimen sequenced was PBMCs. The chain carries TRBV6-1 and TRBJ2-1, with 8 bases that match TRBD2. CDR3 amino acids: CAGRREGDEQFF. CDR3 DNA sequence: TGTGCCGGCCGTCGGGAGGGGGATGAGCAGTTCTTC.